The clone carrying this TCR beta chain has a handful of counts. Its antigen is unidentified. This entry belongs to a study of response to subunit inactivated influenza vaccine. The CDR3 contains 15 residues. CDR1 and CDR2 from the germline V gene are SGHKS and YYEKEE (reference sequence). J was trimmed by 5 bases and V by 4 bases; bases with no gene match: 5. Study observations and caveats: It was suggested by the authors that few new T cells are recruited by each seasonal influenza vaccination.

One entry per CDR3 protein results from TCRdb running MiXCR on the RT-PCR reads. Of 750,000 to 850,000 distinct CDR3 sequences in the sample, about 18% were seen once. The TCR was taken from a man in his forties or fifties who received an inactivated influenza vaccine. This specimen consisted of PBMCs from blood, obtained 5 days after vaccination. The rearrangement links TRBV5-5 to TRBJ1-5; TRBD1 agrees at 11 bases. CDR3 nucleotides: TGTGCCAGCAGCGGGCGGACAGGGGGCGATCAGCCCCAGCATTTT. The encoded protein is CASSGRTGGDQPQHF.